The clone carrying this TCR beta chain was recorded many times. The antigen is unknown. The TCR library protocol was used to attach unique molecular identifiers. These identifiers were attached to individual cDNA molecules. Via MiXCR, TCRdb re-called the 5' RACE reads, giving one row per CDR3 protein. Found here are tens of thousands of distinct CDR3 sequences, roughly 13% of them singletons; the top ten hold about 8%. These data are taken from a study of early T cells in non-severe SARS-CoV-2 infection. Study-level background: Sequencing of bulk RNA from unsorted whole blood was done, without chain pairing. Study-wide results and caveats: Anti-spike CD8 responses were favored in VDJdb matching, and private and CD4 specificities were missed.

The length of the CDR3 is 16 residues. The trim removed 6 bases at V and 5 bases at J, leaving 17 bases unmatched. CDR1 and CDR2 (germline): SQVTM, ANQGSEA. The gene calls are TRBV29-1 and TRBJ2-5; TRBD2 aligns across 8 bases. The sequenced material came from whole blood. This receptor was identified in an adult who was a healthcare worker with PCR-confirmed SARS-CoV-2 infection or an uninfected control (not recorded which). For the CDR3, the DNA is TGCAGCGTCCCCGGGGGAAGCGGGAGAGGCGGCGAGACCCAGTACTTC. The encoded protein is CSVPGGSGRGGETQYF.